This T cell receptor beta chain came from a study of blood T cells in healthy people across ages. Across the study: Capturing about one barcoded beta molecule per two T cells was achieved by template switching. General observations from the study: A strong correlation was found between TCR beta diversity and the percentage of naive T cells. Roughly linear age-related decline in beta diversity appeared, significant by age about 37.

The V and J ends lost 5 bases and 0 bases, in that order; junction bases with no gene match: 7. Germline V gene lookup returns CDR1 SGHRS and CDR2 YFSETQ. The CDR3 totals 15 residues. In regard to this clonotype: Its specificity is not known.

PBMCs, at least 6.5 million per sample, were isolated. Primers used in a second PCR of roughly 7 to 12 cycles were a sample-barcoded 5' primer and a J-beta primer mix. TCRdb ran MiXCR on the 5' RACE reads and lists one entry per CDR3 protein. The sample carries approximately 670,000 distinct CDR3 sequences, around 38% recorded once. The chain couples TRBV5-1 to TRBJ2-7, with TRBD1 matching 8 bases. Sequencing was performed on blood. This TCR derives from a man of 80 years or more in good health. CDR3 region: CASRQGQALSYEQYF. For the CDR3, the DNA is TGCGCCAGCAGGCAGGGACAGGCCCTCTCCTACGAGCAGTACTTC.